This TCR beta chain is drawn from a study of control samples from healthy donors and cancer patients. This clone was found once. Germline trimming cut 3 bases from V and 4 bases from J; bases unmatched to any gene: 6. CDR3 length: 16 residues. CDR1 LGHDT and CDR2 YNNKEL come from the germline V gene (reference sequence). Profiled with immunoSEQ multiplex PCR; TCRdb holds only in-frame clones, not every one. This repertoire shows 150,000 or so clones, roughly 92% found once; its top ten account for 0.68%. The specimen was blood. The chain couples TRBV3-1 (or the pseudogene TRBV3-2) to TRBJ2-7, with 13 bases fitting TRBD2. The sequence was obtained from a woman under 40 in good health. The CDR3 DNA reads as TGTGCCAGCAGCCACAGGACTAGCGGGAGTTGGTACGAGCAGTACTTC. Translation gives CASSHRTSGSWYEQYF.